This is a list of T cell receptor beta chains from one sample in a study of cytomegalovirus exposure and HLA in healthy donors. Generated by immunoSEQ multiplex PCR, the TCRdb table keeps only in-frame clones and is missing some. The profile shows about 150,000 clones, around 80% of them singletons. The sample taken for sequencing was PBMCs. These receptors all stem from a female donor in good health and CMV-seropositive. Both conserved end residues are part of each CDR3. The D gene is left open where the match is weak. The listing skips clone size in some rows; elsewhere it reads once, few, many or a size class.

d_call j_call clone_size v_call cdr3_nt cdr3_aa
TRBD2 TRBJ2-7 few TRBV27 TGTGCCAGCAGTCCCGGACTAGCGGGGGTGTTCGAGCAGTACTTC CASSPGLAGVFEQYF
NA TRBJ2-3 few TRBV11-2 TGTGCCAGCAGCTTAACAGCAGATACGCAGTATTTT CASSLTADTQYF
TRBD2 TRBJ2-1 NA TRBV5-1 TGCGCCAGCAGCTTACTAGCGGGCTCCTACAATGAGCAGTTCTTC CASSLLAGSYNEQFF
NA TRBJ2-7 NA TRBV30 TGTGCCTGGAGCGACCGGAGGGGACAGCGAAAATACGAGCAGTACTTC CAWSDRRGQRKYEQYF
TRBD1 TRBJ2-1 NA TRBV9 TGTGCCAGCAGCGTCAATTGGGGACAGGGCCTAAATGAGCAGTTCTTC CASSVNWGQGLNEQFF
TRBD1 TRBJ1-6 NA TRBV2 TGTGCCAGCAGTGAGAGGACAGGGTATAATTCACCCCTCCACTTT CASSERTGYNSPLHF
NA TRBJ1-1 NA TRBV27 TGTGCCAGCAGTCCTTTGGGGGACACCATGAACACTGAAGCTTTCTTT CASSPLGDTMNTEAFF
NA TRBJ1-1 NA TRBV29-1 TGCAGCGTTGGACAGCGAATGAACACTGAAGCTTTCTTT CSVGQRMNTEAFF
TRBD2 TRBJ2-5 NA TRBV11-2 TGTGCCAGCAGAAAAACTAGCGGGAAGGGGGAGACCCAGTACTTC CASRKTSGKGETQYF
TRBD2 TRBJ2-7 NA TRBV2 TGTGCCAGCACGGGAGGGATGAGTTACGAGCAGTACTTC CASTGGMSYEQYF
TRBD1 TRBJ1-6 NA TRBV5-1 TGCGCCAGCAGCTGGAGGGACAGTTATAATTCACCCCTCCACTTT CASSWRDSYNSPLHF
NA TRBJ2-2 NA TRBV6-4 TGTGCCAGCAGCCGGGGGACTGGGAACACCGGGGAGCTGTTTTTT CASSRGTGNTGELFF
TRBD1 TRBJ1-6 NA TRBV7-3 TGTGCCAGCAGCTCGGGACAGATTAATTCACCCCTCCACTTT CASSSGQINSPLHF
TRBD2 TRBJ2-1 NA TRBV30 TGTGCGGCAACTAGCGGGAATGACAATGAGCAGTTCTTC CAATSGNDNEQFF
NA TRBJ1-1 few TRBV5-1 TGCGCCAGCAGCTTGGCGACTAACGGTCGGAACACTGAAGCTTTCTTT CASSLATNGRNTEAFF
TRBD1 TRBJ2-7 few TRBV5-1 TGCGCCAGCAGCCATTCTTCGGACAGGGGCACCTACGAGCAGTACTTC CASSHSSDRGTYEQYF
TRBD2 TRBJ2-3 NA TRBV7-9 TGTGCCAGCAGCGACATAGCGGGGGGGGTCACAGATACGCAGTATTTT CASSDIAGGVTDTQYF
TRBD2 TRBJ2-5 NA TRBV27 TGTGCCAGCAGTTTATGGGCGGGGGGAAGTCAAGAGACCCAGTACTTC CASSLWAGGSQETQYF
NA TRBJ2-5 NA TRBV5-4 TGTGCCAGCAGCTCCGGACAGACCGTGTACCAAGAGACCCAGTACTTC CASSSGQTVYQETQYF
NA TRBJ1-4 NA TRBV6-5 TGTGCCAGCAGTTACGAAGCGGGGCAAAGGGAAAAACTGTTTTTT CASSYEAGQREKLFF
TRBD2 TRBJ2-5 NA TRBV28 TGTGCCAGCACCAGGACTAGTTGGGAGACCCAGTACTTC CASTRTSWETQYF
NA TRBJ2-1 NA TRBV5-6 TGTGCCAGCAGCTCTACTAGAACGAACAATGAGCAGTTCTTC CASSSTRTNNEQFF
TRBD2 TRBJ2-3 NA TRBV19 TGTGCCAGTAGTATAACTAGCGGTGCTTACACAGATACGCAGTATTTT CASSITSGAYTDTQYF
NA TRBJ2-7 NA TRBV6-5 TGTGCCAGCACCTCCCCGGTGACCTACGAGCAGTACTTC CASTSPVTYEQYF
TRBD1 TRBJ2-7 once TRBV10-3 TGTGCCACCAGATCCGACAGGGGTACAGACTACGAGCAGTACTTC CATRSDRGTDYEQYF
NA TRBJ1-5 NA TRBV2 TGTGCCAGCAGTGATTATGGGGGCAGACAGCCCCAGCATTTT CASSDYGGRQPQHF
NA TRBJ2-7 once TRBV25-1 TGTGCCAGCAGTGAGTCAGGGAGCGGGCCCTACTACGAGCAGTACTTC CASSESGSGPYYEQYF
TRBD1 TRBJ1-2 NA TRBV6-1 TGTGCCAGCAGTGAAGCGCCGCTCCAGGGGGTCTATGGCTACACCTTC CASSEAPLQGVYGYTF
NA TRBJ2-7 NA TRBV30 TGTGCCTGGAGTGGGGGGGAGAGGGGATACGAGCAGTACTTC CAWSGGERGYEQYF
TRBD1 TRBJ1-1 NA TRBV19 TGTGCCAGTAGTAACAATGGACAGGCCTCTGAAGCTTTCTTT CASSNNGQASEAFF
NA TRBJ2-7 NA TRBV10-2 TGCGCCAGCAGTGAAGCCCCCGATCTTCAGGGGTCCTACGAGCAGTACTTC CASSEAPDLQGSYEQYF
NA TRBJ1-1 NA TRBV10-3 TGTGCCATCAGCCCGATTTTGGGGGGATGGGGTACTGAAGCTTTCTTT CAISPILGGWGTEAFF
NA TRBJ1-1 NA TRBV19 TGTGCCAGTACCTCAACGGATAGGGACATGAACACTGAAGCTTTCTTT CASTSTDRDMNTEAFF
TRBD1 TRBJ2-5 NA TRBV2 TGTGCCAGCGCCCGGGACAGGGGGCGTCAAGAGACCCAGTACTTC CASARDRGRQETQYF
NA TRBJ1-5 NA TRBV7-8 TGTGCCAGCAGCGCCTTCTATAGCAATCAGCCCCAGCATTTT CASSAFYSNQPQHF
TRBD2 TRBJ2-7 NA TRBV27 TGTGCCAGCAGCCAGCCGGGACTAGCGACCTTGGAGCAGTACTTC CASSQPGLATLEQYF
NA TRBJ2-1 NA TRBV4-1 TGCGCCAGCAGCCAGGCAGTTTCCTACAATGAGCAGTTCTTC CASSQAVSYNEQFF
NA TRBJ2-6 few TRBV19 TGTGCCAGTAACCCAGGGACCAACGTCCTGACTTTC CASNPGTNVLTF
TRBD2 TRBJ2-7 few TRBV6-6 TGTGCCAGCAGCCGGGCCGAAGAGCGGGGGATCGAGCAGTACTTC CASSRAEERGIEQYF
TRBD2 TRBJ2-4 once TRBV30 TGTGCCTGTACGGGGGGACTAGCCAAAAACATTCAGTACTTC CACTGGLAKNIQYF
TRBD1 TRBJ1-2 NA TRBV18 TGTGCCAGCTCACCAGGAGGACAGGGGATCGCCTTC CASSPGGQGIAF
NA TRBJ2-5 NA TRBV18 TGTGCCAGCTCACCGACAGGACGAGAGACCCAGTACTTC CASSPTGRETQYF
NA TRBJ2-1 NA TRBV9 TGTGCCAGCAGCGTAACTAGAAGGGACAATGAGCAGTTCTTC CASSVTRRDNEQFF
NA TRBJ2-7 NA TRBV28 TGTGCCAGCTGCGAGGTCGGGATTGGCTCCTACGAGCAGTACTTC CASCEVGIGSYEQYF
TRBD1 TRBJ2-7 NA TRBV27 TGTGCCAGCAGTCACCGGGACAGGTACTACGAGCAGTACTTC CASSHRDRYYEQYF
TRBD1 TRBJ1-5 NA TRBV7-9 TGTGCCAGCAGCTTAACCGGGACAGGGACGAATCAGCCCCAGCATTTT CASSLTGTGTNQPQHF
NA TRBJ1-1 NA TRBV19 TGTGCCAGTAGCCCAGGACAGAGGCGGACTGAAGCTTTCTTT CASSPGQRRTEAFF
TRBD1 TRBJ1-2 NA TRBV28 TGTGCCAGCAGTTTCCGGGACAGTTTATATGGCTACACCTTC CASSFRDSLYGYTF
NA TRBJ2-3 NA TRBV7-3 TGTGCCAGCAGCTCCGTAGGAGCGAGCACAGATACGCAGTATTTT CASSSVGASTDTQYF
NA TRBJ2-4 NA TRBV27 TGTGCCAGCAGTTTACACGGGGTTGCCGGCAACATTCAGTACTTC CASSLHGVAGNIQYF
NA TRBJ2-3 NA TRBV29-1 TGCAGCCCCCCTCGGGATACGCAGTATTTT CSPPRDTQYF
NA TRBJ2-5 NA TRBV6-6 TGTGCCAGCAGACACGGACGCGGGTACCAAGAGACCCAGTACTTC CASRHGRGYQETQYF
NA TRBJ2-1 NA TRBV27 TGTGCCAGCAGTTTAGTTAGTGGTTATGAGCAGTTCTTC CASSLVSGYEQFF
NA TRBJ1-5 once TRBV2 TGTGCCAGCAGTGAAGTTACAGTTAATCAGCCCCAGCATTTT CASSEVTVNQPQHF